The text below deals with one T cell receptor (beta chain). This clone's antigen is unknown. No base quality information exists; no much larger clone differs at one position. This specimen belongs to a study of shared clonotypes between healthy human individuals (dated by TCRdb to 2019 to 2021). With regard to the full study: The cohort included three men and a couple of women between 18 and 49 years of age. For each donor, CD4 naive and CD4 memory were each run on three plates, CD8 naive on two plates, and CD8 memory on one plate. To estimate repertoire size and how much clonotype sharing occurs between individuals, the study deeply sequenced the blood TCR repertoires of roughly 5 healthy adults. Different laboratories and diverse techniques were used to prepare libraries and sequence TCR repertoires, to increase sequencing depth and limit assay-specific biases. Between about 0.8 and 9.5 billion PBMCs per donor were obtained by leukapheresis.

Looking up the germline V gene yields CDR1 SGHRS and CDR2 YFSETQ. The CDR3, from cysteine to phenylalanine, totals 17 residues. Only CDR3 DNA is held: 51 bases, read in frame from base 1. At the junction V is shortened by 0 bases and J by 5 bases, with 18 bases in between. The donors were healthy, HIV-negative adults with no recently reported acute infections or vaccinations. All donors were Caucasian adults living in Nashville, Tennessee, USA. Magnetic negative selection was used to enrich CD4+ T cells, after which naive cells were positively selected on CD45RA and the negative fraction became the memory subset. Blood was collected by leukapheresis, and PBMCs were isolated by Ficoll-Histopaque density gradient centrifugation and then cryopreserved in liquid nitrogen vapor phase. Analytical flow cytometry was used to check the purity and quantity of every magnetically sorted T cell population. Each sorted fraction had its genomic DNA isolated and then quantified by UV absorbance on a Nanodrop 2000c.

General study outcomes and caveats: Incomplete sequencing was indicated by rarefaction of sorted-subset datasets, despite the large sequencing depth. Roughly 5.2% of naive CD4, 3% to 4% of naive CD8, approximately 2% of memory CD4, and approximately 0.39% of memory CD8 clonotypes were shared across several donors. Estimated clonotype richness was generally larger for naive than for memory subsets. Clonotypes shared by all four sorted-subset donors showed higher generation probabilities than non-shared clonotypes. Because the study included only a small number of donors, the genetic and exposure-history diversity represented was limited. Pairwise subsampling led to the expectation that sequencing depth would affect the degree of clonotype sharing among donors. Only blood was sampled, and tissue TCR repertoires likely differ from those in blood.

TCR CDR3 regions were amplified from genomic DNA by multiplex PCR using the deep immunoSEQ assay. For each cell subset, the extracted genomic DNA was distributed evenly across all wells of several immunoSEQ 96-well plates, and each plate served as one replicate. For sorted subsets, around 200 ng genomic DNA, equal to 25,000 to 35,000 T cell genomes, was loaded into each replicate PCR. Purified libraries were measured with a Qubit 3.0 fluorometer, size-checked on a Bioanalyzer 2100, and measured again with the KAPA Library Quantification kit. Every immunoSEQ 96-well plate was sequenced on a dedicated single-read 150-cycle Illumina NextSeq 550 flow cell. The original pipeline was this. The immunoSEQ output contained only junctional sequences without quality scores, so filtering could not match that applied to full-length reads. Sequences were annotated with PyIR, a Python wrapper for IgBLAST v1.9, and V/J genes and CDR3 were assigned using IMGT germline references. Any read was removed if the V/J assignment was weak (E-value above 1e-6), the CDR3 was missing, or the read contained stop codons, out-of-frame junctions, or ambiguous translated residues. A V3J clonotype was defined by an identical inferred V gene, J gene, and CDR3 amino acid sequence. Percentage overlap between repertoires was computed as shared unique clonotypes divided by the size of the smaller repertoire. RTK rarefaction, the Chao1 estimator, and Recon v2.1 estimates of unobserved clonotypes were used to assess repertoire richness. Generation probabilities for all TCRbeta clonotypes obtained by the gDNA method from a handful of donors were computed using OLGA. TCRdb took this table from immuneACCESS and kept in-frame rearrangements with V and J called. Such tables lack part of the clones; where checked against another copy, unresolved V genes explain under half of the gap, and the rest is unexplained. Clone size and the V and J calls come from that table; the DNA yielded D and trimming. Here the sample has around 1.4 million clones; around 98.5% occur a single time. The top ten clonotypes cover over 0.3% of the sample.

Sequences were obtained from naive CD4+ T cells sorted from blood. The sample's cell subset or site label is to be understood as: CD45RA+ positively selected. The chain employs TRBV5-1 and TRBJ2-1, with a tentative D gene TRBD2 over 6 matching bases. The clonotype was recovered from a man aged 25 to 40 in good health. The DNA sequence is TGCGCCAGCAGCTTGGAGGGTTTCGGGAGTGGAAACAATGAGCAGTTCTTC. This encodes CASSLEGFGSGNNEQFF.